This T cell receptor (beta chain) is from a study of early T cells in non-severe SARS-CoV-2 infection. Ten or more counts support this clonotype. One entry per CDR3 protein results from TCRdb running MiXCR on the 5' RACE reads. Counted here are around 78,000 distinct CDR3 sequences, roughly a tenth occurring once; the ten biggest clones make up 6.5% to 8.5%. There are 14 residues in the CDR3. Per germline, CDR1 MNHEY and CDR2 SVGAGI. V lost 1 base and J lost 7, with 8 bases in between. The genes are TRBV6-5 and TRBJ1-6; D is unresolved. This specimen consisted of whole blood, obtained at baseline. The sequence came from an adult who was a healthcare worker with PCR-confirmed SARS-CoV-2 infection or an uninfected control (not recorded which). In DNA, the CDR3 is TGTGCCAGCAGTTACTTGAACGGGAATTCACCCCTCCACTTT. The encoded protein is CASSYLNGNSPLHF.